The source of this TCR beta chain is a study of blood T cell repertoires in COVID-19. For the study at large: PBMCs, B-cell-depleted T cells, or T cells were the source of the cDNA or gDNA that made up the material.

Only in-frame clones appear in the TCRdb table, and some are missing; sequencing was by immunoSEQ multiplex PCR. The sample shows more than 300,000 clones, approximately 87% of them seen only once. After removal of 7 bases from V and 4 bases from J, the junction contained 5 bases not matched to a gene. This CDR3 has 14 amino acids. Germline V lookup: CDR1 LNHDA, CDR2 SQIVND (reference sequence). The sequenced sample consisted of peripheral blood. The chain carries TRBV19 and TRBJ1-5; TRBD1 agrees at 9 bases. This clonotype was obtained from a woman aged 25 to 39 with COVID-19, enrolled during active disease. The CDR3 DNA reads TGTGCCAGTAAGGGGGACAGGGAGAATCAGCCCCAGCATTTT. This gives the protein CASKGDRENQPQHF.